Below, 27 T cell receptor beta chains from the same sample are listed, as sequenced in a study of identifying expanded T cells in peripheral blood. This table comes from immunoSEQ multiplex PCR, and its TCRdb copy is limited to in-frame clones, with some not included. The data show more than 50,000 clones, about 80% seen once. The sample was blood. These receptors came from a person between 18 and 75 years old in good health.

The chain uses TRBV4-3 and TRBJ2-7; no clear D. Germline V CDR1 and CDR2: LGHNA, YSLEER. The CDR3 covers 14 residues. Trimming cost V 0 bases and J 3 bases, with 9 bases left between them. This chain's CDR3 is CASSQEFGFYEQYF. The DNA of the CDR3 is TGCGCCAGCAGCCAAGAGTTCGGCTTCTACGAGCAGTACTTC.

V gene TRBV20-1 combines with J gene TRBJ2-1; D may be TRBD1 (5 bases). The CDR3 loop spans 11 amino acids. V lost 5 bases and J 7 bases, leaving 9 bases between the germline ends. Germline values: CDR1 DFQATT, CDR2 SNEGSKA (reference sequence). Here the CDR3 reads CSASGLNEQFF. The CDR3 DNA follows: TGCAGTGCTTCAGGGTTGAATGAGCAGTTCTTC.

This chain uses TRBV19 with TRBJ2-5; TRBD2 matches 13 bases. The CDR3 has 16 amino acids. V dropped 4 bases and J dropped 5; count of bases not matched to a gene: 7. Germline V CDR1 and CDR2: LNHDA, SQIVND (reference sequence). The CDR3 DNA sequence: TGTGCCAGTAGTACACTAGCGGGGGGGCCTCGGGAGACCCAGTACTTC. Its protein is CASSTLAGGPRETQYF.

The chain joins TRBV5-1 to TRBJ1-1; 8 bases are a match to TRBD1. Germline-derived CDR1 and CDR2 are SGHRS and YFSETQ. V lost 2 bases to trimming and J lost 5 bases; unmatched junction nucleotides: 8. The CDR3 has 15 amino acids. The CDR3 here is CASSFSTGTGTEAFF. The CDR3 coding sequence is TGCGCCAGCAGCTTCTCGACAGGGACAGGAACTGAAGCTTTCTTT.

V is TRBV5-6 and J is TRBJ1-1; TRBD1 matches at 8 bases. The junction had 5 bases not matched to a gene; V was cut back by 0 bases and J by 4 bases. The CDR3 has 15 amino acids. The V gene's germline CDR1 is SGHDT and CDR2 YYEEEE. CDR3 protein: CASSLVQGASTEAFF. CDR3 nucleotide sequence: TGTGCCAGCAGCTTGGTCCAGGGGGCTAGCACTGAAGCTTTCTTT.

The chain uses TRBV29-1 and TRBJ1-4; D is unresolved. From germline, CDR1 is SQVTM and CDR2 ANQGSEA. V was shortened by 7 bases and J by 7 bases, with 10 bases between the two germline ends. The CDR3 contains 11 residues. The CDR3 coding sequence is TGCAGCGCCCGGCTGGGTGAAAAACTGTTTTTT. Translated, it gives CSARLGEKLFF.

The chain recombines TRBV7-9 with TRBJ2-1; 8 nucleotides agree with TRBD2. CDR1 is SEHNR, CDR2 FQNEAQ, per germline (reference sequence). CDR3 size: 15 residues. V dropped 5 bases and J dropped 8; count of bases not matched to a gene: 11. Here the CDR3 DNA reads TGTGCCAGCAGCCTACTGAGCGGGAGAAACGATGAGCAGTTCTTC. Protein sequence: CASSLLSGRNDEQFF.

The CDR3 nucleotides read TGCGCCAGCAGCCAGGAGGACAGGGGAGACACTGAAGCTTTCTTT. Translated, it gives CASSQEDRGDTEAFF. The chain employs TRBV4-3 and TRBJ1-1, with TRBD1 matching 9 bases. V shed 3 bases and J 3 bases; nucleotides not matched to a gene: 5. This CDR3 is 15 amino acids long. CDR1 LGHNA and CDR2 YSLEER come from the germline V gene.

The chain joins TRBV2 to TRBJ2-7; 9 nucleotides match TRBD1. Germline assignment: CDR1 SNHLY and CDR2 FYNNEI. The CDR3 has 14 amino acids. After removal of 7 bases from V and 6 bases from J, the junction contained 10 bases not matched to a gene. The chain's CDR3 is CASKSFGTGTEQYV. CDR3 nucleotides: TGTGCCAGCAAATCTTTCGGGACAGGGACCGAGCAGTACGTC.

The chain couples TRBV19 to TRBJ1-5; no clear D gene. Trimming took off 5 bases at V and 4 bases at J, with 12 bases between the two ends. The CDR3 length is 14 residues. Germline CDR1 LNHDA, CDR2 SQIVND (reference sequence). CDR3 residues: CASSAHRENQPQHF. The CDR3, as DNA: TGTGCCAGTAGTGCACACCGGGAAAATCAGCCCCAGCATTTT.

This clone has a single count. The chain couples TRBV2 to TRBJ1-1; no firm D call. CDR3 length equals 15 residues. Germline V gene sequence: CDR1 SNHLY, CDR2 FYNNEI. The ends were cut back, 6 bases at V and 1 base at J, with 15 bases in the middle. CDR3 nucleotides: TGTGCCAGCAGGAGAGGACTTGCCGAGAACACTGAAGCTTTCTTT. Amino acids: CASRRGLAENTEAFF. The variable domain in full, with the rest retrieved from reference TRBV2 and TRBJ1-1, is EPEVTQTPSHQVTQMGQEVILRCVPISNHLYFYWYRQILGQKVEFLVSFYNNEISEKSEIFDDQFSVERPDGSNFTLKIRSTKLEDSAMYFCASRRGLAENTEAFFGQGTRLTVV.

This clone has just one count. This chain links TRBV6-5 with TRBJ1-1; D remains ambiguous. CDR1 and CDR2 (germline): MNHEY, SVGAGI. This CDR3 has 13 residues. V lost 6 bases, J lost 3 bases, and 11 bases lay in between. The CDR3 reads CASSLGRYTEAFF. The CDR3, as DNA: TGTGCCAGCAGCCTCGGACGGTACACTGAAGCTTTCTTT.

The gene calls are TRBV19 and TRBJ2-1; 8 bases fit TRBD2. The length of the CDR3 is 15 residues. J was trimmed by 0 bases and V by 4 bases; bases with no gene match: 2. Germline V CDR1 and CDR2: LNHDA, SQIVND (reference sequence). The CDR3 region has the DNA TGTGCCAGTAGTAAAAGCGGGAGCTCCTACAATGAGCAGTTCTTC. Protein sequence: CASSKSGSSYNEQFF.

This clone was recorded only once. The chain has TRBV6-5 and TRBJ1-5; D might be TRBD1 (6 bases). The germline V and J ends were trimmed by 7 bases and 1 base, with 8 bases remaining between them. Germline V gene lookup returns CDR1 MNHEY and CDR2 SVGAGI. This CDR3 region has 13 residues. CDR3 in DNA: TGTGCCAGCAAGGGGGGAAGCAATCAGCCCCAGCATTTT. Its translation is CASKGGSNQPQHF.

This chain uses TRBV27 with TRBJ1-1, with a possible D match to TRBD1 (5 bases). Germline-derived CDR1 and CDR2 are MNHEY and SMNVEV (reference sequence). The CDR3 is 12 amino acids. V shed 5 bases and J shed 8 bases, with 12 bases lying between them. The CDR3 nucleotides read TGTGCCAGCAGTCGGACGGGGGAAGAAGCTTTCTTT. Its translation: CASSRTGEEAFF.

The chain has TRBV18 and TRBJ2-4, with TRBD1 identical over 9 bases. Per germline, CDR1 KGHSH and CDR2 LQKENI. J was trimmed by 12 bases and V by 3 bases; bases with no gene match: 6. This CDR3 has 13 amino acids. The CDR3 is CASSPTPQGAQYF. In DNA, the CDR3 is TGTGCCAGCTCACCCACCCCACAGGGGGCTCAGTACTTC.

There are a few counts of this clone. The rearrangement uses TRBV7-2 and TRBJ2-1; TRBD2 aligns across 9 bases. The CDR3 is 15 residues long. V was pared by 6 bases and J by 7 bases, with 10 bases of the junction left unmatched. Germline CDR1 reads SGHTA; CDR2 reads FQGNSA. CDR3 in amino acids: CASRASGNQGNEQFF. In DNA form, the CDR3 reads TGTGCCAGCAGAGCTAGCGGGAACCAGGGGAATGAGCAGTTCTTC.

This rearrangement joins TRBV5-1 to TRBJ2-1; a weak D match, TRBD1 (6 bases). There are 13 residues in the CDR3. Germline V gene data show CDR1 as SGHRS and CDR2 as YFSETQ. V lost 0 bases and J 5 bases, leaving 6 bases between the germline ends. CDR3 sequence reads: CASSLDRDNEQFF. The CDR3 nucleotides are TGCGCCAGCAGCTTGGACAGGGACAATGAGCAGTTCTTC.

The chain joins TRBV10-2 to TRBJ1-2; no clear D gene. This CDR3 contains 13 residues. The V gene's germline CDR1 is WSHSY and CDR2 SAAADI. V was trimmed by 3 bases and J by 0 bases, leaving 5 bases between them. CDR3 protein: CASSDRANYGYTF. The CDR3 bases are TGCGCCAGCAGTGACAGAGCTAACTATGGCTACACCTTC.

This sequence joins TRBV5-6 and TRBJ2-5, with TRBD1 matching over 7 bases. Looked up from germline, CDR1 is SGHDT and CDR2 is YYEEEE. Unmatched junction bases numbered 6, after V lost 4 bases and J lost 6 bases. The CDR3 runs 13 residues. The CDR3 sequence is CASSGTGVQTQYF. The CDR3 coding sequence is TGTGCCAGCAGCGGAACAGGGGTCCAGACCCAGTACTTC.

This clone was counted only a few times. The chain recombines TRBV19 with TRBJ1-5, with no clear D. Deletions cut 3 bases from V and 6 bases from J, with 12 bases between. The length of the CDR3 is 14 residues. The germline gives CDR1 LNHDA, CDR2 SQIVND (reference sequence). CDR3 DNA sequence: TGTGCCAGTAGTATTGGAGGTTTTGGTCAGCCCCAGCATTTT. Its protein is CASSIGGFGQPQHF.

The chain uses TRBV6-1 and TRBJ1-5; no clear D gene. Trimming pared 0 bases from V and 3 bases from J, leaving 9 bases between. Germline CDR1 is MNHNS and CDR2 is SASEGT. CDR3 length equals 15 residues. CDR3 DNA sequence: TGTGCCAGCAGTGAAGCGAGCCGGCCCAATCAGCCCCAGCATTTT. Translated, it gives CASSEASRPNQPQHF.

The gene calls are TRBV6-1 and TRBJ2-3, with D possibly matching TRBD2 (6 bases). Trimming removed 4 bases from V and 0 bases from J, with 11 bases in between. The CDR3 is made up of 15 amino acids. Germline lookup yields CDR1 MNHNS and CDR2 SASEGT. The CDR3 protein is CASSGAGTSTDTQYF. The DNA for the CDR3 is TGTGCCAGCAGTGGCGCGGGAACTAGCACAGATACGCAGTATTTT.

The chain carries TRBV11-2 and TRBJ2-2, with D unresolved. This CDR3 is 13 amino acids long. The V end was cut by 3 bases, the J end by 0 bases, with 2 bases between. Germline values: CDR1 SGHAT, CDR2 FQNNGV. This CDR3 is CASSFANTGELFF. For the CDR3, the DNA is TGTGCCAGCAGCTTTGCGAACACCGGGGAGCTGTTTTTT.

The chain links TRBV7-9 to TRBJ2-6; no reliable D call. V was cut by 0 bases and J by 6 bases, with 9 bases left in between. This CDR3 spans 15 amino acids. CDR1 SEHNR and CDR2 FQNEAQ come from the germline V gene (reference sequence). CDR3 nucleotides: TGTGCCAGCAGCTTAGCCGGGTTGGCGGCCAACGTCCTGACTTTC. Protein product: CASSLAGLAANVLTF. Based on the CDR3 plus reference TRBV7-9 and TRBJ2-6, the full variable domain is DTGVSQNPRHKITKRGQNVTFRCDPISEHNRLYWYRQTLGQGPEFLTYFQNEAQLEKSRLLSDRFSAERPKGSFSTLEIQRTEQGDSAMYLCASSLAGLAANVLTFGAGSRLTVL.

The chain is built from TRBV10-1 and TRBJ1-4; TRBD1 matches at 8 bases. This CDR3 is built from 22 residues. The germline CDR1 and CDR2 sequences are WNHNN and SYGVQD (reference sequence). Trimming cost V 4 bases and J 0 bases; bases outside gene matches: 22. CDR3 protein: CASSVIERPRWDRSATNEKLFF. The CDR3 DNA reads TGCGCCAGCAGTGTAATAGAACGACCGCGATGGGACAGGTCTGCAACTAATGAAAAACTGTTTTTT.

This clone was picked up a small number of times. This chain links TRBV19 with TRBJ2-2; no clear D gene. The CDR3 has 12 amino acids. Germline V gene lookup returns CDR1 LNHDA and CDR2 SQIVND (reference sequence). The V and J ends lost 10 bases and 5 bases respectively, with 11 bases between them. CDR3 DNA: TGTGCCACCTCCAGCCTTACCGGGGAGCTGTTTTTT. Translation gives CATSSLTGELFF.